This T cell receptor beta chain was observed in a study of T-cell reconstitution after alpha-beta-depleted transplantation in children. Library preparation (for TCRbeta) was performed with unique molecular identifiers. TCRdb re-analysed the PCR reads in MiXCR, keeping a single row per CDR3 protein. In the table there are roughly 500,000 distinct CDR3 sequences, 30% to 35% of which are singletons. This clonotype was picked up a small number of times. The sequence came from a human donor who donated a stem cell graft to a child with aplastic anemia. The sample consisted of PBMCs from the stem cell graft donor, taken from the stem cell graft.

CDR3 amino acids: CASSVAGTYNEQFF. DNA of the CDR3: TGTGCCAGCAGCGTAGCGGGGACCTACAATGAGCAGTTCTTC. This rearrangement joins TRBV9 to TRBJ2-1; tentative D call: TRBD2 (5 bases). CDR1 SGDLS and CDR2 YYNGEE come from the germline V gene. V lost 0 bases, J lost 2 bases, and 6 bases lay in between. CDR3 size: 14 residues.